This TCR beta chain appears in the sequencing data of a study of blood T cell repertoires in COVID-19. The wider study: Sample material is recorded as cDNA or gDNA derived from T cells, B-cell-depleted T cells, or PBMCs.

Some clones are missing from TCRdb's copy, which holds only in-frame ones; the method was immunoSEQ multiplex PCR. The sample carries just over 650,000 clones, 90% recorded once. The CDR3 totals 19 residues. The V gene lost 4 bases and the J gene lost 9 bases, with 33 bases spanning the gap. CDR1 SGHDN and CDR2 FVKESK come from the germline V gene. The TCR sequence derives from a woman aged 18-29 years with acute or convalescent COVID-19. The chain recombines TRBV14 with TRBJ1-2; D ambiguous. The specimen sequenced was peripheral blood. DNA of the CDR3: TGTGCCAGCAGCCCACCGAATAGGCAGGATGAGAAAAGGTGTGGTTGCTACACCTTC. Residues: CASSPPNRQDEKRCGCYTF.